This TCR beta chain emerged from a study of T cells in Graves' hyperthyroidism and ophthalmopathy. Germline V CDR1 and CDR2: MGHRA, YSYEKL. CDR3 size: 17 residues. After removal of 0 bases from V and 5 bases from J, the junction contained 7 bases not matched to a gene. TCR beta CDR3 regions were amplified from RNA. During a first-round RT-PCR of the TCR CDR3, the HTBI primer set was used. TCRdb analysed the multiplex PCR reads with MiXCR anew, one entry per CDR3 protein. The sample has under 400,000 distinct CDR3 sequences, roughly 14% seen once. The table lists this clonotype with many counts. A lack of ophthalmopathy progression within 18 months defined stable Graves' hyperthyroidism. Reasons for excluding patients were uncontrolled infection, other autoimmune disease, pregnancy or lactation.

The sample consisted of blood. The sequence was collected from a woman in her fifties or sixties with Graves' hyperthyroidism. The V call is TRBV4-1, the J call TRBJ2-2; 9 nucleotides align to TRBD2. CDR3 sequence (DNA): TGCGCCAGCAGCCAAGAACGGGCGGGAGGGTTAACCGGGGAGCTGTTTTTT. Its translation is CASSQERAGGLTGELFF.